This T cell receptor beta chain was retrieved from a study of blood T cell repertoires in COVID-19. For the study at large: Sites across the United States, Italy and Spain contributed samples from acute and convalescent COVID-19. Sample material is recorded as cDNA or gDNA derived from T cells, B-cell-depleted T cells, or PBMCs.

Original handling: The authors estimated nucleated cell counts from reference gene primer amplification. The table came from immunoSEQ multiplex PCR; TCRdb's copy has only in-frame clones and leaves some out. Clonal size and the V and J genes are those of that table, whereas D and trimming came from the DNA. The repertoire has about 150,000 clones, about four fifths of them found once; the top ten carry 4% to 5%. Recruited during active infection, patients (from Seattle) were subsequently followed longitudinally. Germline V gene lookup returns CDR1 SGDLS and CDR2 YYNGEE. V was clipped by 3 bases and J by 1 base, with 13 bases between them. The CDR3 spans 15 residues.

The sequenced material came from peripheral blood. The V call is TRBV9, the J call TRBJ2-5; D perhaps matches TRBD1 (6 bases). This receptor was identified in a woman between 65 and 79 years old with COVID-19, enrolled during active disease. Here the CDR3 DNA reads TGTGCCAGCAGCGGCTTAGGGGGATTCCAAGAGACCCAGTACTTC. It codes for CASSGLGGFQETQYF.